The 26 T cell receptor beta chains in this list originate from one sample, sequenced in a study of T-cell reconstitution after alpha-beta-depleted transplantation in children. Construction of the TCRbeta library involved unique molecular identifiers. TCRdb re-analysed the PCR reads in MiXCR, keeping a single row per CDR3 protein. The sample records approximately 1,000,000 distinct CDR3 sequences, around 30% being singletons. This specimen was PBMCs, mostly from graft donor cells, taken 360 days after TCRalphabeta/CD19-depleted stem cell transplant. The source of these receptors is a boy under three years old who had a stem cell transplant for SCID, so the T cells may come from the graft donor.

This clonotype turned up a few times. The rearrangement links TRBV20-1 to TRBJ2-1; D unresolved. From germline, CDR1 is DFQATT and CDR2 SNEGSKA (reference sequence). V dropped 5 bases and J dropped 2 bases, with 13 bases sitting between them. CDR3 length equals 14 residues. The CDR3 bases are TGCAGTGCTCCTGAAAGAAGCACCTACAATGAGCAGTTCTTC. Translation gives CSAPERSTYNEQFF.

This sequence joins TRBV24-1 and TRBJ2-1; 10 nucleotides agree with TRBD2. Germline CDR1 KGHDR, CDR2 SFDVKD. This CDR3 region has 16 residues. V lost 0 bases, J lost 8 bases, and 6 bases stayed unmatched. The CDR3 nucleotides read TGTGCCACCAGTGATTTGCCCACTAGCGGGGTAGATGAGCAGTTCTTC. It translates to CATSDLPTSGVDEQFF.

V and J are TRBV7-2 and TRBJ1-5; a weak D match, TRBD1 (6 bases). Trimming left V 1 base short and J 7 bases short, with 14 bases between. CDR1 is SGHTA, CDR2 FQGNSA, per germline. This CDR3 comprises 15 residues. CDR3 loop: CASSLGFRGAQPQHF. The CDR3 nucleotides read TGTGCCAGCAGCTTAGGGTTTAGGGGGGCACAGCCCCAGCATTTT.

The gene calls are TRBV5-1 and TRBJ2-1; D gene uncertain. Germline lookup yields CDR1 SGHRS and CDR2 YFSETQ. The CDR3 runs 15 residues. The V gene lost 2 bases and the J gene lost 0 bases, with 9 bases spanning the gap. CDR3 nucleotide sequence: TGCGCCAGCAGCTTACACGTAAGCTCCTACAATGAGCAGTTCTTC. It codes for CASSLHVSSYNEQFF.

Only a few counts were recorded for this clonotype. V usage is TRBV20-1 and J usage is TRBJ2-1; D call uncertain. CDR1 and CDR2 from the germline V gene are DFQATT and SNEGSKA (reference sequence). Trimming stripped 1 base from V and 2 bases from J, with 9 bases between. The CDR3 is 14 amino acids. The CDR3, as DNA: TGCAGTGCTAGAGTGGTAGGGACCTACAATGAGCAGTTCTTC. Encoded protein: CSARVVGTYNEQFF.

This clonotype was recorded once. This chain links TRBV15 with TRBJ2-3; D gene uncertain. V lost 0 bases to trimming and J lost 2 bases, with 3 bases between them. The germline V gene encodes CDR1 LNHNV and CDR2 YYDKDF (reference sequence). This CDR3 is 13 amino acids long. This CDR3 is CATSRDYTDTQYF. The CDR3 DNA reads TGTGCCACCAGCAGAGATTACACAGATACGCAGTATTTT.

V gene TRBV20-1 combines with J gene TRBJ1-6, with D possibly matching TRBD1 (6 bases). Looked up from germline, CDR1 is DFQATT and CDR2 is SNEGSKA (reference sequence). This CDR3 contains 17 residues. V lost 6 bases, J lost 5 bases, and 23 bases lay in between. CDR3 amino acids: CSARSERTAADNSPLHF. CDR3 in DNA: TGCAGTGCCAGGAGCGAGAGGACAGCTGCCGATAATTCACCCCTCCACTTT.

The rearrangement uses TRBV12-3 or TRBV12-4 and TRBJ1-2, with a possible D match to TRBD1 (5 bases). Between the trimmed V and J ends, which lost 6 bases and 8 bases, there was a span of 19 bases. CDR3 length equals 14 residues. Written as DNA, the CDR3 is TGTGCCAGCAGCGTAATTGGGGCAGGAGGAGGCTACACCTTC. It yields the protein CASSVIGAGGGYTF.

This clonotype has just a few counts. In nucleotides, the CDR3 is TGCAGCGCTATCCGGGACAGGGGATCCGAGCAGTACTTC. Translation gives CSAIRDRGSEQYF. This chain uses TRBV29-1 with TRBJ2-7, with 10 bases that match TRBD1. V was clipped by 7 bases and J by 6 bases; unmatched bases: 9. In germline, CDR1 is SQVTM, CDR2 ANQGSEA. This CDR3 spans 13 amino acids.

The chain uses TRBV5-5 and TRBJ2-3, with D perhaps assigned TRBD1 or TRBD2 (5 bases each). CDR3 length equals 15 residues. Trimming left V 0 bases short and J 5 bases short, with 13 bases between. CDR1 is SGHKS and CDR2 is YYEKEE in the germline V gene (reference sequence). CDR3 sequence reads: CASSLEVGVRDTQYF. CDR3 sequence (DNA): TGTGCCAGCAGCTTGGAAGTGGGGGTAAGAGATACGCAGTATTTT.

The chain recombines TRBV7-9 with TRBJ2-3; D remains ambiguous. Trimming cost V 2 bases and J 2 bases, with 8 bases left between them. The CDR3 consists of 14 residues. The germline V gene has CDR1 SEHNR and CDR2 FQNEAQ (reference sequence). The CDR3 loop is CASSLFKVTDTQYF. Written as DNA, the CDR3 is TGTGCCAGCAGCTTATTTAAGGTCACAGATACGCAGTATTTT.

This rearrangement joins TRBV12-3 or TRBV12-4 to TRBJ2-7, with a tentative D call TRBD1 (6 bases). This CDR3 has 17 amino acids. V dropped 2 bases and J dropped 5 bases, with 22 bases sitting between them. The CDR3 bases are TGTGCCAGCAGTTTACGAAACGGCGCCCTGACAGGTAACGAGCAGTACTTC. Translated: CASSLRNGALTGNEQYF.

The V call is TRBV4-1, the J call TRBJ2-3; 13 nucleotides match TRBD2. V was clipped by 2 bases and J by 0 bases; unmatched bases: 11. CDR3 size: 20 residues. Germline values: CDR1 MGHRA, CDR2 YSYEKL. The CDR3 region has the DNA TGCGCCAGCAGCCAAACGCCGGGACTAGCGGGGACCTCTAGCACAGATACGCAGTATTTT. Amino acids: CASSQTPGLAGTSSTDTQYF.

This chain uses TRBV4-2 with TRBJ2-7; 7 bases line up with TRBD1. The CDR3 runs 16 residues. Germline-derived CDR1 and CDR2 are LGHNA and YNFKEQ. Germline trimming cut 2 bases from V and 3 bases from J; bases unmatched to any gene: 10. This CDR3 is CASSQNTGEAFYEQYF. The CDR3 nucleotides are TGTGCCAGCAGCCAAAATACAGGGGAAGCGTTCTACGAGCAGTACTTC.

This clonotype has only a few counts. The chain is built from TRBV29-1 and TRBJ2-5; D call uncertain. Germline assignment: CDR1 SQVTM and CDR2 ANQGSEA. The V gene lost 7 bases and the J gene lost 1 base, with 10 bases spanning the gap. The CDR3 totals 12 residues. The DNA for the CDR3 is TGCAGCGCTGTTGGGGTCCAAGAGACCCAGTACTTC. Translating gives CSAVGVQETQYF.

The CDR3 DNA reads TGCAGTGGGCGTTGGCTCGACACCATATATTTT. This codes for CSGRWLDTIYF. This chain uses TRBV20-1 with TRBJ1-3; D is uncertain. Germline V gives CDR1 DFQATT, CDR2 SNEGSKA (reference sequence). CDR3 size: 11 residues. The germline V and J ends were trimmed by 7 bases and 8 bases, with 12 bases remaining between them.

There are a few counts of this clonotype. This rearrangement joins TRBV6-5 to TRBJ1-2, with no clear D. The CDR3 length is 15 residues. Germline V CDR1 and CDR2: MNHEY, SVGAGI. Deletions cut 4 bases from V and 4 bases from J, with 16 bases between. CDR3 sequence: CASSSAGLPGYGYTF. DNA for the CDR3: TGTGCCAGCAGTTCCGCGGGTCTTCCGGGCTATGGCTACACCTTC.

V is TRBV5-1 and J is TRBJ1-2; 7 nucleotides agree with TRBD1. V lost 2 bases and J lost 8; bases outside the gene matches: 3. In germline, CDR1 is SGHRS, CDR2 YFSETQ. This CDR3 has 12 residues. CDR3 loop: CASSLGTEGYTF. In DNA, the CDR3 is TGCGCCAGCAGCTTAGGGACAGAGGGCTACACCTTC.

This clonotype has a handful of counts. The junction does not match germline at one end; this may be a read error. The V and J genes are TRBV12-3 or TRBV12-4 and TRBJ2-3; 11 positions match TRBD2. The CDR3 consists of 14 residues. The CDR3 region is CASRLAGGSDTQYF. CDR3 DNA sequence: TGTGCCAGCAGATTAGCGGGGGGGTCAGATACGCAGTATTTT.

This clonotype has only a few counts. V is TRBV30 and J is TRBJ2-3; 7 nucleotides line up with TRBD1. The CDR3 loop spans 15 amino acids. In germline, CDR1 is GTSNPN, CDR2 SVGIG (reference sequence). The junction had 7 bases not matched to a gene; V was cut back by 2 bases and J by 2 bases. The CDR3 bases are TGTGCCTGGAGTCCCGGGACAGCCCTCACAGATACGCAGTATTTT. Amino acid sequence: CAWSPGTALTDTQYF.

The chain is built from TRBV5-1 and TRBJ2-7; no definite D call. The length of the CDR3 is 15 residues. Trimming took 0 bases from V and 0 from J, leaving 10 bases between them. Germline V gene lookup returns CDR1 SGHRS and CDR2 YFSETQ. The chain's CDR3 is CASSLDPSPSYEQYF. In DNA form, the CDR3 reads TGCGCCAGCAGCTTGGATCCTTCACCCTCCTACGAGCAGTACTTC.

The chain uses TRBV6-1 and TRBJ2-7; D call uncertain. The V and J ends lost 4 bases and 2 bases respectively, with 9 bases between them. From germline, CDR1 is MNHNS and CDR2 SASEGT. This CDR3 region has 13 residues. The CDR3 region is CASSVPETYEQYF. Here the CDR3 DNA reads TGTGCCAGCAGTGTGCCGGAGACCTACGAGCAGTACTTC.

The V gene is TRBV3-1, the J gene TRBJ2-6, with D unclear. Trimming took 4 bases from V and 5 from J, leaving 0 bases between them. The CDR3 has 11 amino acids. Germline V gene lookup returns CDR1 LGHDT and CDR2 YNNKEL (reference sequence). The CDR3 nucleotides read TGTGCCAGCAGCCGGGCCAACGTCCTGACTTTC. Its protein is CASSRANVLTF.

The chain is built from TRBV12-3 or TRBV12-4 and TRBJ2-2; 7 bases match TRBD1. The CDR3 is 15 amino acids. Germline trimming cut 4 bases from V and 5 bases from J; bases unmatched to any gene: 7. CDR3 sequence (DNA): TGTGCCAGCAGTTATAGCACAGGGGATACCGGGGAGCTGTTTTTT. It specifies CASSYSTGDTGELFF.

This clonotype was counted between two and nine times. The rearrangement uses TRBV6-5 and TRBJ2-3; D gene uncertain. V was shortened by 2 bases and J by 5 bases, with 14 bases between the two germline ends. Germline assignment: CDR1 MNHEY and CDR2 SVGAGI. This CDR3 region has 15 residues. CDR3 region: CASSYLGRSGDTQYF. CDR3 coding DNA: TGTGCCAGCAGTTACCTCGGACGGTCGGGAGATACGCAGTATTTT.

This chain uses TRBV5-1 with TRBJ2-2; 8 bases map to TRBD1. V lost 3 bases, J lost 5 bases, and 9 bases stayed unmatched. CDR3 size: 16 residues. Germline V gene lookup returns CDR1 SGHRS and CDR2 YFSETQ. DNA for the CDR3: TGCGCCAGCAGCTGGGGACAGGAAAGAGGTACCGGGGAGCTGTTTTTT. Amino acid sequence: CASSWGQERGTGELFF.